This passage covers 26 T cell receptor beta chains from one sample sequenced in a study of T cell responses to AZD1222 COVID-19 vaccine. The repertoire was sequenced with immunoSEQ multiplex PCR; TCRdb's copy has only in-frame clones and lacks some. The data show about 150,000 clones, approximately 91% seen once. The specimen comprised peripheral blood, sampled 28 days after the second AZD1222 dose. Source of these receptors: an adult who received the AZD1222 COVID-19 vaccine.

The rearrangement uses TRBV24-1 and TRBJ1-2; D is uncertain. The CDR3 runs to 13 residues. V lost 4 bases and J 3 bases, leaving 8 bases between the germline ends. Germline V gene data show CDR1 as KGHDR and CDR2 as SFDVKD. The CDR3 loop reads CATSDPDHYGYTF. In nucleotides, the CDR3 is TGTGCCACCAGTGACCCTGACCACTATGGCTACACCTTC.

This clone has more than one count but fewer than ten. The genes are TRBV6-6 and TRBJ2-7; possibly TRBD1 for D (5 bases). The germline V gene has CDR1 MNHNY and CDR2 SVGAGI (reference sequence). This CDR3 is built from 14 residues. Trimming took 6 bases from V and 4 from J, leaving 16 bases between them. The CDR3, as DNA: TGTGCCAGCAGACCGAGCCAGGGCTCTTACGAGCAGTACTTC. Its protein product is CASRPSQGSYEQYF.

J is TRBJ2-2 and V is TRBV4-2, with D tentatively TRBD1 (6 bases). Per the germline V gene, CDR1 is LGHNA and CDR2 is YNFKEQ. This CDR3 has 17 residues. Trimming pared 5 bases from V and 3 bases from J, leaving 19 bases between. DNA of the CDR3: TGTGCCAGCAGCACACTCACGGACAGTGGCTACACCGGGGAGCTGTTTTTT. Translated: CASSTLTDSGYTGELFF.

The chain recombines TRBV9 with TRBJ1-1; D not resolved. The V end lost 3 bases, the J end lost 8 bases, and 20 bases lay between the germline ends. This CDR3 is built from 15 residues. Germline CDR1 reads SGDLS; CDR2 reads YYNGEE. The CDR3, as DNA: TGTGCCAGCAGCGCGCTCCCTCCGAGGCCCCCCGAAGCTTTCTTT. Translated: CASSALPPRPPEAFF.

The chain carries TRBV11-2 and TRBJ2-1; 11 positions agree with TRBD2. The CDR3 spans 15 residues. Germline CDR1 and CDR2: SGHAT and FQNNGV. Trimming removed 6 bases from V and 6 bases from J; junction bases left unmatched: 7. The CDR3 spells CASRVAGGPGNEQFF. In DNA, the CDR3 is TGTGCCAGCAGGGTAGCGGGAGGGCCGGGCAATGAGCAGTTCTTC.

The chain couples TRBV18 to TRBJ2-7; D may correspond to TRBD1 or TRBD2 (5 bases each). The CDR3 consists of 13 residues. V dropped 4 bases and J dropped 0 bases, with 7 bases sitting between them. CDR1 and CDR2 from the germline V gene are KGHSH and LQKENI. CDR3 region: CASSQGSSYEQYF. The CDR3, as DNA: TGTGCCAGCTCACAGGGGAGCTCCTACGAGCAGTACTTC.

The chain links TRBV27 to TRBJ2-7, with TRBD1 matching 10 bases. J gave up 2 bases and V 6 bases, and 4 bases lay outside the gene matches. The V gene's germline CDR1 is MNHEY and CDR2 SMNVEV (reference sequence). This CDR3 contains 14 residues. The CDR3 sequence: CASRGQGSAYEQYF. Written as DNA, the CDR3 is TGTGCCAGCAGGGGACAGGGGTCTGCCTACGAGCAGTACTTC.

CDR3 residues: CAQLLQGVSGNTIYF. CDR3 DNA sequence: TGTGCCCAGCTCCTACAGGGGGTCTCTGGAAACACCATATATTTT. The V call is TRBV2, the J call TRBJ1-3, with 8 bases that match TRBD1. Germline trimming cut 11 bases from V and 0 bases from J; bases unmatched to any gene: 9. The CDR3 spans 15 residues. Germline-derived CDR1 and CDR2 are SNHLY and FYNNEI.

The rearrangement links TRBV28 to TRBJ2-1; D might be TRBD2 (5 bases). The CDR3 covers 15 residues. With 5 bases removed from V and 8 bases from J, the gap between germline ends came to 19 bases. Germline V gene lookup returns CDR1 MDHEN and CDR2 SYDVKM. DNA of the CDR3: TGTGCCAGCAGTAACACAGCGGCCGAATGGGATGAGCAGTTCTTC. Its translation: CASSNTAAEWDEQFF.

This clone was seen once. V usage is TRBV7-8 and J usage is TRBJ2-5; D gene uncertain. CDR1 is SGHVS, CDR2 FQNEAQ, per germline. CDR3 length: 16 amino acids. Trimming removed 0 bases from V and 4 bases from J, with 15 bases in between. The CDR3 DNA follows: TGTGCCAGCAGCTTAGCGAGACACCCAAAGAGAGAGACCCAGTACTTC. Its protein is CASSLARHPKRETQYF.

The table lists this clone with a count of one. The chain recombines TRBV28 with TRBJ1-5; D unresolved. The CDR3 has 14 amino acids. The germline V gene has CDR1 MDHEN and CDR2 SYDVKM. Trimming took off 3 bases at V and 4 bases at J, with 10 bases between the two ends. The CDR3 region has the DNA TGTGCCAGCAGTTTCCCACAGCGTAATCAGCCCCAGCATTTT. Translating gives CASSFPQRNQPQHF.

The chain joins TRBV30 to TRBJ2-3, with D perhaps matching TRBD1 (5 bases). Germline lookup yields CDR1 GTSNPN and CDR2 SVGIG (reference sequence). The CDR3 consists of 14 residues. Trimming left V 2 bases short and J 4 bases short, with 13 bases between. In nucleotides, the CDR3 is TGTGCCTGGAGTCCGGACACACGGGCAGATACGCAGTATTTT. Protein product: CAWSPDTRADTQYF. Full variable domain (outside the CDR3, taken from reference TRBV30 and TRBJ2-3): SQTIHQWPATLVQPVGSPLSLECTVEGTSNPNLYWYRQAAGRGLQLLFYSVGIGQISSEVPQNLSASRPQDRQFILSSKKLLLSDSGFYLCAWSPDTRADTQYFGPGTRLTVL.

V usage is TRBV11-2 and J usage is TRBJ1-2; 7 bases fit TRBD1. The CDR3 spans 14 residues. The J segment lost 8 bases and the V segment lost 0 bases, leaving 6 bases of the junction unmatched. Germline V gene sequence: CDR1 SGHAT, CDR2 FQNNGV. The CDR3 region has the DNA TGTGCCAGCAGCTTAGATATGGGCAGGGGGGGCTACACCTTC. The encoded protein is CASSLDMGRGGYTF.

The J gene is TRBJ1-2, the V gene TRBV15; D might be TRBD1 (5 bases). From germline, CDR1 is LNHNV and CDR2 YYDKDF (reference sequence). Trimming shortened V by 5 bases and J by 6 bases, and 13 bases separated the two germline ends. CDR3 length: 13 amino acids. The DNA of the CDR3 is TGTGCCACCAGCGCACGGGGGGGAGATGGCTACACCTTC. This codes for CATSARGGDGYTF.

The chain carries TRBV30 and TRBJ1-5, with D hard to call. The CDR3 length is 13 residues. V dropped 5 bases and J dropped 4 bases, with 12 bases sitting between them. From germline, CDR1 is GTSNPN and CDR2 SVGIG (reference sequence). The CDR3 is CAWAPNQNQPQHF. The CDR3, as DNA: TGTGCCTGGGCCCCGAACCAGAATCAGCCCCAGCATTTT.

The chain carries TRBV11-1 and TRBJ1-6; possible D gene TRBD1, 5 bases. CDR1 and CDR2 (germline): SGHAT, FQDESV (reference sequence). V lost 5 bases and J lost 8, with 7 bases in between. The CDR3 extends over 12 amino acids. The chain's CDR3 is CASSQQDSPLHF. In DNA, the CDR3 is TGTGCCAGCAGCCAACAGGATTCACCCCTCCACTTT.

V and J are TRBV30 and TRBJ2-5, with D maybe TRBD1 (6 bases). The V end lost 5 bases, the J end lost 0 bases, and 10 bases lay between the germline ends. This CDR3 comprises 13 residues. Germline V gene lookup returns CDR1 GTSNPN and CDR2 SVGIG (reference sequence). CDR3 DNA: TGTGCCTGGTCGACAGGACACCAAGAGACCCAGTACTTC. Translating it yields CAWSTGHQETQYF.

The chain employs TRBV9 and TRBJ2-7; D not certain. CDR1 and CDR2 from the germline V gene are SGDLS and YYNGEE. This CDR3 region has 14 residues. The germline V and J ends were trimmed by 0 bases and 2 bases, with 9 bases remaining between them. The CDR3 DNA sequence: TGTGCCAGCAGCGTAGCTGGCTCTACCTACGAGCAGTACTTC. It codes for CASSVAGSTYEQYF.

The CDR3, as DNA: TGTGCCAGCAGTTCTTACACCGGGGAGCTGTTTTTT. This encodes CASSSYTGELFF. V and J are TRBV27 and TRBJ2-2; no clear D. CDR3 length equals 12 residues. Germline CDR1 MNHEY, CDR2 SMNVEV (reference sequence). The germline V and J ends were trimmed by 4 bases and 3 bases, with 3 bases remaining between them.

The rearrangement uses TRBV28 and TRBJ1-1; D is unresolved. Looked up from germline, CDR1 is MDHEN and CDR2 is SYDVKM. Trimming cost V 1 base and J 1 base, with 10 bases left between them. The CDR3 loop spans 15 amino acids. The CDR3 protein is CASSLSNRPNTEAFF. Written as DNA, the CDR3 is TGTGCCAGCAGTTTATCCAACCGCCCGAACACTGAAGCTTTCTTT.

The count of this clone is one. This chain connects TRBV18 to TRBJ2-1; D gene unclear. This CDR3 comprises 14 residues. Trimming cost V 3 bases and J 8 bases, with 14 bases left between them. CDR1 KGHSH and CDR2 LQKENI come from the germline V gene. The CDR3 bases are TGTGCCAGCTCACCCTCAGTCGGAGTCGATGAGCAGTTCTTC. As protein: CASSPSVGVDEQFF.

This clone was seen once. The chain joins TRBV7-8 to TRBJ1-1; possibly TRBD1 for D (5 bases). Germline-derived CDR1 and CDR2 are SGHVS and FQNEAQ. V lost 5 bases to trimming and J lost 3 bases, with 19 bases between them. The CDR3 length is 16 residues. CDR3 DNA: TGTGCCAGCAGCCCCTCGGTACGGGGGGGAGACACTGAAGCTTTCTTT. Encoded protein: CASSPSVRGGDTEAFF.

The chain employs TRBV9 and TRBJ2-1; 10 bases are shared with TRBD2. V lost 3 bases, J lost 4 bases, and 7 bases stayed unmatched. CDR3 length equals 16 residues. From germline, CDR1 is SGDLS and CDR2 YYNGEE. CDR3 DNA: TGTGCCAGCAGCGCTGGGTTAGCGGGGGGATACAATGAGCAGTTCTTC. Its protein product is CASSAGLAGGYNEQFF.

This chain links TRBV5-6 with TRBJ2-4; D not certain. V gave up 2 bases and J gave up 2 bases, with 11 bases separating them. This CDR3 comprises 15 residues. The germline V gene encodes CDR1 SGHDT and CDR2 YYEEEE. As DNA, the CDR3 is TGTGCCAGCAGCTTTGGGTGGGGTACCAAAAACATTCAGTACTTC. It encodes CASSFGWGTKNIQYF. The full variable domain, rest sourced from reference TRBV5-6 and TRBJ2-4, is DAGVTQSPTHLIKTRGQQVTLRCSPKSGHDTVSWYQQALGQGPQFIFQYYEEEERQRGNFPDRFSGHQFPNYSSELNVNALLLGDSALYLCASSFGWGTKNIQYFGAGTRLSVL.

The chain uses TRBV20-1 and TRBJ1-1; D remains unclear. CDR3 length: 11 residues. The germline V and J ends were trimmed by 0 bases and 10 bases, with 9 bases remaining between them. Germline V gene lookup returns CDR1 DFQATT and CDR2 SNEGSKA (reference sequence). CDR3 sequence: CSARDSVTAFF. CDR3 nucleotide sequence: TGCAGTGCTAGAGATTCAGTTACAGCTTTCTTT.

The chain carries TRBV2 and TRBJ2-3, with 8 bases that match TRBD2. The junction had 11 bases not matched to a gene; V was cut back by 6 bases and J by 0 bases. Per the germline V gene, CDR1 is SNHLY and CDR2 is FYNNEI. The CDR3 is 17 residues long. CDR3 sequence: CASRRWRGELSTDTQYF. The CDR3 region has the DNA TGTGCCAGCAGGCGTTGGCGGGGGGAGTTAAGCACAGATACGCAGTATTTT.